The present entry profiles one T cell receptor (beta chain) with its context. Participant reports of clinical history set cohort assignment. Participants in the exposed group had met a COVID-19 case in the 2 weeks before joining the study. These data are taken from a study of blood T cell repertoires in COVID-19. As for the study in general: Acute-phase and convalescent COVID-19 samples originated in the United States, Italy and Spain. T cells, B-cell-depleted T cells, or PBMCs supplied cDNA or gDNA.

The data were produced by immunoSEQ multiplex PCR, yet TCRdb's version contains in-frame clones alone and is incomplete. The table has roughly 260,000 clones, roughly 80% seen once. Trimming removed 0 bases from V and 11 bases from J, with 16 bases in between. The CDR3 has 14 residues. Germline CDR1 is MDHEN and CDR2 is SYDVKM. What was sequenced was PBMCs or T cells enriched from blood (not recorded which). V gene TRBV28 combines with J gene TRBJ1-2; tentatively, D is TRBD1 (6 bases). The clonotype comes from a woman aged 40 to 55 who had been exposed to COVID-19. The CDR3 sequence: CASSLWSSGERYTF. CDR3 nucleotides: TGTGCCAGCAGTTTATGGTCGTCAGGGGAGCGATACACCTTC.